The table lists the clone carrying this T cell receptor beta chain with a few counts. Its antigen remains unidentified. Compared with germline, one end of the junction differs, possibly owing to a read error. The CDR3 runs 13 residues. Germline lookup yields CDR1 SSHAT and CDR2 FNYEAQ (reference sequence). The data are from a study of PD-1 blockade in mismatch repair-deficient tumors. Looking at the study overall: Enrolled about 2013-2017, patients had progressing, pretreated mismatch repair-deficient cancers of 12 to 13 types.

Method: immunoSEQ multiplex PCR; TCRdb's copy keeps in-frame clones and lacks some. The table records some 110,000 clones, about 80% of them present only once. Study-wide results and caveats: Rapid post-treatment expansion, then contraction, generally preceding radiologic response, marked tumor-resident clones.

This chain uses TRBV7-7 with TRBJ2-1; 7 bases are shared with TRBD1. The sample consisted of peripheral blood, taken approximately 60 weeks after starting pembrolizumab. This sequence originates from an adult with mismatch repair-deficient cancer. CDR3 sequence (DNA): TGTGCTAGCAGCTTAAACAGGGGTAATGAGCAGTTCTTC. Translated: CASSLNRGNEQFF.